This T cell receptor beta chain was retrieved from a study of T cell repertoires in cytomegalovirus infection. The wider study: Carrying CMV and the relevant HLA type showed in public TCR beta signatures.

This clonotype was seen many times. Its antigen remains unidentified. The V end lost 6 bases, the J end lost 0 bases, and 9 bases lay between the germline ends. The CDR3 totals 15 residues. Study conclusions and caveats: The cumulative frequency of public TCR beta families identified carriers of CMV plus the relevant HLA. HLA-C-restricted CMV clonotypes gave the most frequent clonotype in two of eight donors.

TCRdb passed the reads through MiXCR, listing each CDR3 protein once. The sample lists some 300,000 distinct CDR3 sequences, around 9.1% occurring once. The chain joins TRBV12-3 or TRBV12-4 to TRBJ2-6; no reliable D call. This clonotype originated in a human donor in good health (CMV status not recorded). Some clones in this sample may be carry-over from other donors' samples. The sample comprised PBMCs. CDR3 in DNA: TGTGCCAGCAGAGACGTGTACTCTGGGGCCAACGTCCTGACTTTC. This sequence encodes CASRDVYSGANVLTF.